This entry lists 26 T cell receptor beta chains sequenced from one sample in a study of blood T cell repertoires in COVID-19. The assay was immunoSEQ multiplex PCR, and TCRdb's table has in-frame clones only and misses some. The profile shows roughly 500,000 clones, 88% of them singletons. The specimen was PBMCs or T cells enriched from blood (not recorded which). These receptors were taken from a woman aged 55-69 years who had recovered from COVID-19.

The CDR3 protein is CASSRDSYEKLFF. The CDR3 bases are TGTGCCAGCAGCCGGGACAGCTATGAAAAACTGTTTTTT. The chain recombines TRBV4-2 with TRBJ1-4, with TRBD1 matching over 7 bases. Germline CDR1 and CDR2: LGHNA and YNFKEQ. V was pared by 4 bases and J by 6 bases, with 2 bases of the junction left unmatched. CDR3 size: 13 residues.

Here the CDR3 DNA reads TGTGCCAGTAGGGACTGGGCTGGGAGCACAGATACGCAGTATTTT. It translates to CASRDWAGSTDTQYF. The rearrangement links TRBV19 to TRBJ2-3, with D perhaps matching TRBD2 (5 bases). Germline V gives CDR1 LNHDA, CDR2 SQIVND (reference sequence). The V gene lost 6 bases and the J gene lost 0 bases, with 13 bases spanning the gap. The CDR3 is 15 amino acids.

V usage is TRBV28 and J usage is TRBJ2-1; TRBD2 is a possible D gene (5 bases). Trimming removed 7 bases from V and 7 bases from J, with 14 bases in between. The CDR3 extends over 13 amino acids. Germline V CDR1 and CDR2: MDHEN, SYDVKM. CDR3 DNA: TGTGCCAGCACTCGGGGTTACTGGAATGAGCAGTTCTTC. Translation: CASTRGYWNEQFF. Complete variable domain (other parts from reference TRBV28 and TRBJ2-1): DVKVTQSSRYLVKRTGEKVFLECVQDMDHENMFWYRQDPGLGLRLIYFSYDVKMKEKGDIPEGYSVSREKKERFSLILESASTNQTSMYLCASTRGYWNEQFFGPGTRLTVL.

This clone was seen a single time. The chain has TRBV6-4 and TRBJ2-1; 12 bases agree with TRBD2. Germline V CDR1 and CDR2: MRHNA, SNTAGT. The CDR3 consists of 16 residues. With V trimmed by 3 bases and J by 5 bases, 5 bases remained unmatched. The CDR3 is CASSDSSGGVNNEQFF. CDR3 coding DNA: TGTGCCAGCAGTGATTCTAGCGGGGGGGTGAACAATGAGCAGTTCTTC.

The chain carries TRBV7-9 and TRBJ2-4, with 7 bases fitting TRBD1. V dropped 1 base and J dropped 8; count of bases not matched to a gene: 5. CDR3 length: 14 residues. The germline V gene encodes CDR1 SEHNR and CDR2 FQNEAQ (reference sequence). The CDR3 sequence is CASSLGGGADIQYF. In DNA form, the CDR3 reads TGTGCCAGCAGCTTAGGAGGGGGCGCGGACATTCAGTACTTC.

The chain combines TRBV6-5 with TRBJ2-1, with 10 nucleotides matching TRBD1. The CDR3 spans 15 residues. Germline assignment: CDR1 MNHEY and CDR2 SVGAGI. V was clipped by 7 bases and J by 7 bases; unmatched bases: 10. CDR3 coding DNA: TGTGCCAGCACGACGACAGGGGGCGGTTGGAATGAGCAGTTCTTC. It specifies CASTTTGGGWNEQFF.

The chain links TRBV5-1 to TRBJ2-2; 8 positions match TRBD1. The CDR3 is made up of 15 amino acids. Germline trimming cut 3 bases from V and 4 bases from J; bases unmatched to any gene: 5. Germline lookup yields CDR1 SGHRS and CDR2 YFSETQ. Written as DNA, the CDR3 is TGCGCCAGCAGCTCGGGACAGGTTATCACCGGGGAGCTGTTTTTT. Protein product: CASSSGQVITGELFF.

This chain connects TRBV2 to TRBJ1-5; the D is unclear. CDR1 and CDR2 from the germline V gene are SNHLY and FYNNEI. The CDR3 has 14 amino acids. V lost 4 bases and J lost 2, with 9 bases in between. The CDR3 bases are TGTGCCAGCAGTGTGGCAGATGGCAATCAGCCCCAGCATTTT. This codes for CASSVADGNQPQHF. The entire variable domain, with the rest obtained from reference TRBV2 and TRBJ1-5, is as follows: EPEVTQTPSHQVTQMGQEVILRCVPISNHLYFYWYRQILGQKVEFLVSFYNNEISEKSEIFDDQFSVERPDGSNFTLKIRSTKLEDSAMYFCASSVADGNQPQHFGDGTRLSIL.

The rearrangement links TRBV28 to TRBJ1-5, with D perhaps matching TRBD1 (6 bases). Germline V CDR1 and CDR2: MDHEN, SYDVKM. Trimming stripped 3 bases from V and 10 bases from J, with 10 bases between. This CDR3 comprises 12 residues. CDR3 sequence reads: CASSFGGRPQHF. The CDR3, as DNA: TGTGCCAGCAGTTTTGGGGGCAGACCCCAGCATTTT.

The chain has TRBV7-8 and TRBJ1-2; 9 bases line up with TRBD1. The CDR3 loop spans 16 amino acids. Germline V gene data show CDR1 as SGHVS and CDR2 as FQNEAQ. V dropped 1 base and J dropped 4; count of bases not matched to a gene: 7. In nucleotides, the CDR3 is TGTGCCAGCAGCTTAGGTAGGACAGGGGAGACCTATGGCTACACCTTC. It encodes CASSLGRTGETYGYTF.

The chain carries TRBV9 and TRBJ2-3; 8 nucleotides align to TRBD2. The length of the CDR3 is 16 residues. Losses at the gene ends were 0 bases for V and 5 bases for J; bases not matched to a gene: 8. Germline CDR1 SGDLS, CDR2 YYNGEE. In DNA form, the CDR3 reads TGTGCCAGCAGCGTAGGTCGGGGGGGCCTTTTAGATACGCAGTATTTT. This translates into CASSVGRGGLLDTQYF.

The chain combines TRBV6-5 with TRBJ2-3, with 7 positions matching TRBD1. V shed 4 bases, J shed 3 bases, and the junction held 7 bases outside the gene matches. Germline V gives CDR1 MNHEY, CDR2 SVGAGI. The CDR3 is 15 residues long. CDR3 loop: CASSSGTAGTDTQYF. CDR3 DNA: TGTGCCAGCAGTTCCGGGACAGCCGGGACAGATACGCAGTATTTT.

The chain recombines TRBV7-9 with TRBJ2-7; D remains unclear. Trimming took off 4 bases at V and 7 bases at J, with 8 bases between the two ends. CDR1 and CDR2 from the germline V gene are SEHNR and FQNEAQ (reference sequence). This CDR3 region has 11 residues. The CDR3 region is CASSSSTEQYF. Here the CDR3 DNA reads TGTGCCAGCAGCTCGTCGACAGAGCAGTACTTC.

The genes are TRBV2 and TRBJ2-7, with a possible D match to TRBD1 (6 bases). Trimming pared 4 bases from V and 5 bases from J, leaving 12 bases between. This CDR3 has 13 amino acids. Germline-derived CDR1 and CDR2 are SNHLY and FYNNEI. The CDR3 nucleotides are TGTGCCAGCAGTGTTTACAGGGCCGACGAGCAGTACTTC. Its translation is CASSVYRADEQYF. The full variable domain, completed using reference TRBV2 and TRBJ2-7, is EPEVTQTPSHQVTQMGQEVILRCVPISNHLYFYWYRQILGQKVEFLVSFYNNEISEKSEIFDDQFSVERPDGSNFTLKIRSTKLEDSAMYFCASSVYRADEQYFGPGTRLTVT.

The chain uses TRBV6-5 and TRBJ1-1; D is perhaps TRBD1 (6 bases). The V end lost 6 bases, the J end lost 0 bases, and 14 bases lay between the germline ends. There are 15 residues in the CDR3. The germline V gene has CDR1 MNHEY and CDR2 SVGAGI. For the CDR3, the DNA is TGTGCCAGCAGCCTAAGGGGGGGTATGAACACTGAAGCTTTCTTT. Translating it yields CASSLRGGMNTEAFF.

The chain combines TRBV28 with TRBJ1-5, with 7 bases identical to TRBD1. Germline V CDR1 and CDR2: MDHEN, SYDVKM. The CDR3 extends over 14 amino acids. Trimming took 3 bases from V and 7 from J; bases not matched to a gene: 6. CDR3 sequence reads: CASSFPGGGQPQHF. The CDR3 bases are TGTGCCAGCAGTTTCCCAGGGGGTGGCCAGCCCCAGCATTTT.

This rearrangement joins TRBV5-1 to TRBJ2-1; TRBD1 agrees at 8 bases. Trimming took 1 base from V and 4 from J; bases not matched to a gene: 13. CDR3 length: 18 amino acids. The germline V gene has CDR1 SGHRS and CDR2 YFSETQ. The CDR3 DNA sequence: TGCGCCAGCAGCTTGACCCATCGACAGGGGCCTCGATACAATGAGCAGTTCTTC. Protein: CASSLTHRQGPRYNEQFF.

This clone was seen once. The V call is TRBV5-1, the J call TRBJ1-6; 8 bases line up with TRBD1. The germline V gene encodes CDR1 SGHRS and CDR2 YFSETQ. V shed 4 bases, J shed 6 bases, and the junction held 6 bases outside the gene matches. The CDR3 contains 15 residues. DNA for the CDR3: TGCGCCAGCAGCCCTACTGGACAGGGTAATTCACCCCTCCACTTT. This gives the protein CASSPTGQGNSPLHF.

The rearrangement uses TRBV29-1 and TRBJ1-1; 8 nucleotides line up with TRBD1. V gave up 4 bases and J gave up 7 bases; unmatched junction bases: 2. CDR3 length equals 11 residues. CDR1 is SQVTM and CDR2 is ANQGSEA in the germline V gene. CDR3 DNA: TGCAGCGTTGGACAGGGGAATGAAGCTTTCTTT. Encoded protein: CSVGQGNEAFF.

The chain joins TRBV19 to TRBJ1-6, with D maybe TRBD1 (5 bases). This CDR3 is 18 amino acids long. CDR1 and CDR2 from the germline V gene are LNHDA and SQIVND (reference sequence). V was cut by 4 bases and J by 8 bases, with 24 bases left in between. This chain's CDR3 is CASSTLRELGHRDSPLHF. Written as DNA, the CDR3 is TGTGCCAGTAGTACCCTCAGGGAACTCGGTCATAGGGATTCACCCCTCCACTTT. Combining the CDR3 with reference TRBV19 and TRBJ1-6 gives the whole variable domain DGGITQSPKYLFRKEGQNVTLSCEQNLNHDAMYWYRQDPGQGLRLIYYSQIVNDFQKGDIAEGYSVSREKKESFPLTVTSAQKNPTAFYLCASSTLRELGHRDSPLHFGNGTRLTVT.

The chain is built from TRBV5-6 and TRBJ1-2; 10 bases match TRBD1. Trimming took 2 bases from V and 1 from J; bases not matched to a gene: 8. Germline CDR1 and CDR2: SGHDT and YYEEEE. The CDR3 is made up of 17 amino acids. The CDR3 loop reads CASSLDRGQVFNYGYTF. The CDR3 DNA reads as TGTGCCAGCAGCTTAGACAGGGGGCAGGTTTTTAACTATGGCTACACCTTC.

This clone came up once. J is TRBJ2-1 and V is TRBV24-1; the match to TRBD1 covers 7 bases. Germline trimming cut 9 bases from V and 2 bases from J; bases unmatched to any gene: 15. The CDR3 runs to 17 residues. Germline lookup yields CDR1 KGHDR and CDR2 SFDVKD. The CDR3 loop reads CATLRASGGLAYNEQFF. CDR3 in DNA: TGTGCCACCCTGCGGGCCTCAGGGGGTTTAGCCTACAATGAGCAGTTCTTC.

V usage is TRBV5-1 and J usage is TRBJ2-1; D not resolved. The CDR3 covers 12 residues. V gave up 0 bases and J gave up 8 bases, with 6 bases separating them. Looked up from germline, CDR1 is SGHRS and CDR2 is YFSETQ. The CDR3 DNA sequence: TGCGCCAGCAGCTTGGAACAATATGAGCAGTTCTTC. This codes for CASSLEQYEQFF. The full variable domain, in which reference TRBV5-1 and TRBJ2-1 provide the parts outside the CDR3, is KAGVTQTPRYLIKTRGQQVTLSCSPISGHRSVSWYQQTPGQGLQFLFEYFSETQRNKGNFPGRFSGRQFSNSRSEMNVSTLELGDSALYLCASSLEQYEQFFGPGTRLTVL.

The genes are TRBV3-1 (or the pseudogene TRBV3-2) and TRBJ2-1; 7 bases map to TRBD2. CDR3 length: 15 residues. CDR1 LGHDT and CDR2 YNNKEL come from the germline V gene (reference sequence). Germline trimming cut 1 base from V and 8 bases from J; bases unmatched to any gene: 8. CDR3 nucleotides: TGTGCCAGCAGCCAAGGGGGGGGTGTGGCAGATGAGCAGTTCTTC. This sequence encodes CASSQGGGVADEQFF.

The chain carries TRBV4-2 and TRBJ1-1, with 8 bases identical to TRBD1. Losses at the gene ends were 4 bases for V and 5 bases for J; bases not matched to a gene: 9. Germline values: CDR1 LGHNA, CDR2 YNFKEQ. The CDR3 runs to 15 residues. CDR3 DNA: TGTGCCAGCAGCCGAGTGGACAGGGCCGGTACTGAAGCTTTCTTT. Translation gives CASSRVDRAGTEAFF.

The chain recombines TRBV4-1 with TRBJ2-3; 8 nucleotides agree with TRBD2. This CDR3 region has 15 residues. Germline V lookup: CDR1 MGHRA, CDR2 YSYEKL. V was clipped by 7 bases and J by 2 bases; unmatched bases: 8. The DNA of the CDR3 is TGCGCCAGCACCACTACGGGGGGGCCCACAGATACGCAGTATTTT. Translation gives CASTTTGGPTDTQYF.